This entry lists 23 T cell receptor beta chains sequenced from one sample in a study of blood T cell repertoires in COVID-19. TCRdb keeps only in-frame clones here, not all; method: immunoSEQ multiplex PCR. The sample consists of about 99,000 clones, more than 75% of them appearing once. The sample consisted of peripheral blood. The receptor set was obtained from a human donor in a cohort sampled during active COVID-19.

The chain is built from TRBV7-8 and TRBJ2-7; 8 bases line up with TRBD2. The CDR3 extends over 16 amino acids. Germline V gives CDR1 SGHVS, CDR2 FQNEAQ. V dropped 4 bases and J dropped 1; count of bases not matched to a gene: 9. The DNA for the CDR3 is TGTGCCAGCAGCTCCCTTAGCGGGATGGGTTCCTACGAGCAGTACTTC. Translation: CASSSLSGMGSYEQYF.

The CDR3 spells CASSQGGTTYEQYF. In DNA, the CDR3 is TGTGCCAGCAGCCAGGGGGGGACCACCTACGAGCAGTACTTC. J is TRBJ2-7 and V is TRBV3-1 (or the pseudogene TRBV3-2); the match to TRBD2 covers 7 bases. Germline V lookup: CDR1 LGHDT, CDR2 YNNKEL (reference sequence). With V trimmed by 3 bases and J by 2 bases, 4 bases remained unmatched. The CDR3 loop spans 14 amino acids.

The J gene is TRBJ2-7, the V gene TRBV28, with 10 bases identical to TRBD2. Germline lookup yields CDR1 MDHEN and CDR2 SYDVKM. This CDR3 comprises 15 residues. J lost 5 bases, V lost 1 base, and 5 bases had no gene match. CDR3 nucleotide sequence: TGTGCCAGCAGTTTATCGGCTAGCGGGAGCCACGAGCAGTACTTC. Amino acid sequence: CASSLSASGSHEQYF.

The chain employs TRBV5-5 and TRBJ2-5; 13 bases are shared with TRBD2. CDR3 length: 16 amino acids. With 4 bases clipped from V and 4 bases from J, the junction kept 7 bases outside the gene matches. CDR1 is SGHKS and CDR2 is YYEKEE in the germline V gene (reference sequence). The DNA for the CDR3 is TGTGCCAGCAGCCGGGGACTAGCGGGGCTAACAGAGACCCAGTACTTC. The encoded protein is CASSRGLAGLTETQYF. The entire variable domain, with the rest obtained from reference TRBV5-5 and TRBJ2-5, is as follows: DAGVTQSPTHLIKTRGQQVTLRCSPISGHKSVSWYQQVLGQGPQFIFQYYEKEERGRGNFPDRFSARQFPNYSSELNVNALLLGDSALYLCASSRGLAGLTETQYFGPGTRLLVL.

This clone has only a few counts. V usage is TRBV28 and J usage is TRBJ1-6, with D possibly TRBD1 on 6 matching bases. Trimming stripped 2 bases from V and 7 bases from J, with 12 bases between. This CDR3 is built from 15 residues. Germline V gene lookup returns CDR1 MDHEN and CDR2 SYDVKM. DNA for the CDR3: TGTGCCAGCAGTTTAGGACCGGGACACAATTCACCCCTCCACTTT. This gives the protein CASSLGPGHNSPLHF.

V is TRBV2 and J is TRBJ2-3, with 9 bases aligning to TRBD1. Trimming at V came to 5 bases and at J to 2 bases, leaving 11 bases not matched to a gene. The CDR3 totals 17 residues. Per the germline V gene, CDR1 is SNHLY and CDR2 is FYNNEI. The CDR3 DNA is TGTGCCAGCAGTCCATCCGGGGGGACAGGGCACACAGATACGCAGTATTTT. Encoded protein: CASSPSGGTGHTDTQYF.

A few counts support this clone. The chain links TRBV27 to TRBJ1-3, with D possibly being TRBD1 (6 bases). Trimming pared 9 bases from V and 0 bases from J, leaving 15 bases between. The length of the CDR3 is 15 residues. CDR1 is MNHEY and CDR2 is SMNVEV in the germline V gene (reference sequence). The DNA of the CDR3 is TGTGCCAGGACAGACAGGCCAACCTCTGGAAACACCATATATTTT. Translated: CARTDRPTSGNTIYF.

The chain employs TRBV9 and TRBJ2-3; 9 nucleotides agree with TRBD2. This CDR3 is 19 amino acids long. Germline lookup yields CDR1 SGDLS and CDR2 YYNGEE. The V gene end was trimmed by 6 bases and the J gene end by 6 bases; junction bases not matched to a gene: 23. The CDR3 reads CASTEQPITGGGASDTQYF. CDR3 sequence (DNA): TGTGCCAGCACCGAACAACCCATCACTGGCGGGGGGGCTTCGGATACGCAGTATTTT. The full variable domain, its missing parts supplied by reference TRBV9 and TRBJ2-3, is DSGVTQTPKHLITATGQRVTLRCSPRSGDLSVYWYQQSLDQGLQFLIQYYNGEERAKGNILERFSAQQFPDLHSELNLSSLELGDSALYFCASTEQPITGGGASDTQYFGPGTRLTVL.

This sequence joins TRBV4-2 and TRBJ2-3; 10 bases line up with TRBD2. Germline V lookup: CDR1 LGHNA, CDR2 YNFKEQ. The CDR3 totals 15 residues. Trimming took 1 base from V and 4 from J; bases not matched to a gene: 2. The CDR3 reads CASSQASGGADTQYF. In nucleotides, the CDR3 is TGTGCCAGCAGCCAAGCTAGCGGGGGCGCAGATACGCAGTATTTT.

The chain couples TRBV6-6 to TRBJ2-5, with TRBD2 matching over 7 bases. V was pared by 3 bases and J by 3 bases, with 7 bases of the junction left unmatched. The germline CDR1 and CDR2 sequences are MNHNY and SVGAGI (reference sequence). The CDR3 covers 15 residues. This chain's CDR3 is CASSYSLAAEETQYF. The CDR3 DNA sequence: TGTGCCAGCAGTTATTCGCTAGCGGCTGAAGAGACCCAGTACTTC.

This clone was seen a single time. The rearrangement uses TRBV7-3 and TRBJ1-1, with D possibly being TRBD1 (5 bases). Germline lookup yields CDR1 SGHTA and CDR2 FQGTGA. The CDR3 runs to 14 residues. The V end lost 2 bases, the J end lost 1 base, and 8 bases lay between the germline ends. The CDR3 DNA sequence: TGTGCCAGCAGCTTAGGGGGAGGGAACACTGAAGCTTTCTTT. Its translation: CASSLGGGNTEAFF.

This chain joins TRBV14 and TRBJ2-7; no definite D call. Germline V gives CDR1 SGHDN, CDR2 FVKESK. The CDR3 covers 12 residues. V lost 3 bases and J lost 7, with 10 bases in between. The CDR3: CASSHRDSEQYF. DNA for the CDR3: TGTGCCAGCAGCCATAGAGACTCTGAGCAGTACTTC.

The chain is built from TRBV4-2 and TRBJ2-7; 9 bases are a match to TRBD2. Unmatched junction bases numbered 4, after V lost 0 bases and J lost 1 base. The CDR3 length is 16 residues. The germline gives CDR1 LGHNA, CDR2 YNFKEQ. The CDR3: CASSQDPSGTSYEQYF. In nucleotides, the CDR3 is TGTGCCAGCAGCCAAGACCCTAGCGGGACATCCTACGAGCAGTACTTC.

This rearrangement joins TRBV6-5 to TRBJ1-6; D may be TRBD1 (6 bases). CDR1 and CDR2 (germline): MNHEY, SVGAGI. This CDR3 comprises 14 residues. The ends were cut back, 3 bases at V and 9 bases at J, with 12 bases in the middle. This CDR3 reads CASSYLQGGSPLHF. In nucleotides, the CDR3 is TGTGCCAGCAGTTATTTACAGGGCGGTTCACCCCTCCACTTT.

The chain uses TRBV6-4 and TRBJ2-7; no definite D call. Trimming shortened V by 10 bases and J by 7 bases, and 8 bases separated the two germline ends. CDR1 is MRHNA and CDR2 is SNTAGT in the germline V gene. CDR3 length: 9 residues. The CDR3 DNA reads TGTGCCACCCTTGTGGAGCAGTACTTC. Translation: CATLVEQYF.

This rearrangement joins TRBV6-1 to TRBJ1-1; 8 bases are a match to TRBD1. Germline lookup yields CDR1 MNHNS and CDR2 SASEGT. V trimming: 3 bases; J trimming: 0 bases; junction bases outside the gene matches: 3. The length of the CDR3 is 15 residues. The CDR3 coding sequence is TGTGCCAGCAGTGAGGACAGGGTAGTGAACACTGAAGCTTTCTTT. Translation gives CASSEDRVVNTEAFF.

The CDR3, as DNA: TGTGCCAGCAGCTTACTTAGCGGGGGATACAATGAGCAGTTCTTC. It translates to CASSLLSGGYNEQFF. This chain links TRBV9 with TRBJ2-1; 9 bases line up with TRBD2. The germline CDR1 and CDR2 sequences are SGDLS and YYNGEE. The V and J ends lost 4 bases and 4 bases, in that order; junction bases with no gene match: 6. There are 15 residues in the CDR3.

This chain uses TRBV28 with TRBJ2-4, with 9 positions matching TRBD2. V gave up 2 bases and J gave up 3 bases; unmatched junction bases: 5. Germline CDR1 and CDR2: MDHEN and SYDVKM. The CDR3 extends over 16 amino acids. Here the CDR3 DNA reads TGTGCCAGCAGTTTACCAGCGGGAGGAGACAAAAACATTCAGTACTTC. It translates to CASSLPAGGDKNIQYF.

The chain is built from TRBV7-2 and TRBJ2-7, with TRBD2 identical over 11 bases. The trim removed 5 bases at V and 8 bases at J, leaving 17 bases unmatched. The CDR3 totals 17 residues. Germline V gene lookup returns CDR1 SGHTA and CDR2 FQGNSA. The CDR3 coding sequence is TGTGCCAGCAGCCTGGGGCCGATAGCGGGGGGGGAACACCAGCAGTACTTC. It encodes CASSLGPIAGGEHQQYF.

The V call is TRBV28, the J call TRBJ1-2; 7 nucleotides line up with TRBD1. Germline CDR1 MDHEN, CDR2 SYDVKM. This CDR3 is built from 13 residues. V gave up 4 bases and J gave up 4 bases; unmatched junction bases: 3. The CDR3 loop is CASSSGGFYGYTF. CDR3 nucleotides: TGTGCCAGCAGTTCAGGGGGGTTCTATGGCTACACCTTC.

This clone was observed a single time. This chain connects TRBV5-1 to TRBJ2-3, with D uncertain. V was pared by 1 base and J by 0 bases, with 9 bases between. CDR1 and CDR2 from the germline V gene are SGHRS and YFSETQ. This CDR3 has 15 amino acids. The DNA for the CDR3 is TGCGCCAGCAGCTTGTATGGGCCCAGCACAGATACGCAGTATTTT. This translates into CASSLYGPSTDTQYF.

The chain links TRBV7-9 to TRBJ2-1; the D gene is possibly TRBD2 (5 bases). Between the trimmed V and J ends, which lost 5 bases and 8 bases, there was a span of 16 bases. Germline V gene lookup returns CDR1 SEHNR and CDR2 FQNEAQ (reference sequence). This CDR3 has 14 amino acids. The CDR3 DNA reads as TGTGCCAGCAGCCAGAGGACTGCGTCGGATGAGCAGTTCTTC. Protein sequence: CASSQRTASDEQFF.

J is TRBJ1-1 and V is TRBV19, with TRBD1 as a possible D gene (6 bases). Germline-derived CDR1 and CDR2 are LNHDA and SQIVND (reference sequence). V lost 8 bases to trimming and J lost 1 base, with 17 bases between them. The CDR3 has 15 amino acids. CDR3 region: CASSTKGTPNTEAFF. The DNA of the CDR3 is TGTGCCAGTTCCACGAAAGGGACACCGAACACTGAAGCTTTCTTT.